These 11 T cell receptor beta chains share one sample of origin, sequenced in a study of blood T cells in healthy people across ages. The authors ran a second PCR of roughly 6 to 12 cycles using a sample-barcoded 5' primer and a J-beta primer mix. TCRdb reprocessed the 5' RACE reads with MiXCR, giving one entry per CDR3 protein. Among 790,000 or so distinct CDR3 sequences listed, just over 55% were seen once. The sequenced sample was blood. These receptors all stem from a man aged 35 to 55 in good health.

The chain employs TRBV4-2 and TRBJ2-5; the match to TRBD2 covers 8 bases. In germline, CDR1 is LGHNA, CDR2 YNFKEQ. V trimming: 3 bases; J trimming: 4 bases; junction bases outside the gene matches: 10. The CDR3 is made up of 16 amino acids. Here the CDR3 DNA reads TGTGCCAGCAGCCATACACTAGCGGTGGCTAGAGAGACCCAGTACTTC. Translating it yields CASSHTLAVARETQYF.

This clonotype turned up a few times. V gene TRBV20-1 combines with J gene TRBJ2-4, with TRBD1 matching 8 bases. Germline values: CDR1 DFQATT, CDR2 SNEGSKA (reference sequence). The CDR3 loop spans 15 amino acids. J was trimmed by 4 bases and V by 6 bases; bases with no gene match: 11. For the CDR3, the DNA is TGCAGTGCGAACCCCGGGACAGGTGGAAAAAACATTCAGTACTTC. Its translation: CSANPGTGGKNIQYF.

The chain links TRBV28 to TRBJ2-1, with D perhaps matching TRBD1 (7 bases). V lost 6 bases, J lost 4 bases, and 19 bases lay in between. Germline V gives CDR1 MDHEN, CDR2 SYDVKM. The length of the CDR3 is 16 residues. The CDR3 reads CASSPSIQGGYNEQFF. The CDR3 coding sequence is TGTGCCAGCAGCCCATCAATCCAGGGGGGTTACAATGAGCAGTTCTTC.

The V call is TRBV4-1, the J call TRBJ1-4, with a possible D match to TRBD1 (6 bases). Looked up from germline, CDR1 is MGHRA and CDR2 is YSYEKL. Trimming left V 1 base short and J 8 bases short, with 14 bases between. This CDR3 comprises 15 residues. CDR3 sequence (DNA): TGCGCCAGCAGCCAAGGGACAGTCGGGGGGGAAAAACTGTTTTTT. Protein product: CASSQGTVGGEKLFF.

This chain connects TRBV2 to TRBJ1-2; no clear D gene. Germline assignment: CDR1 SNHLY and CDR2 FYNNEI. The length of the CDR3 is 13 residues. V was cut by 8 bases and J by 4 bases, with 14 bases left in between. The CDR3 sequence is CASGLKWGYGYTF. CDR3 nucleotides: TGTGCCAGCGGCCTAAAATGGGGCTATGGCTACACCTTC.

The CDR3 loop is CASSLGVGELFF. For the CDR3, the DNA is TGTGCCAGCAGCTTGGGGGTAGGGGAGCTGTTTTTT. V gene TRBV11-2 combines with J gene TRBJ2-2, with D possibly called TRBD1 or TRBD2 (5 bases each). Germline CDR1 and CDR2: SGHAT and FQNNGV. The CDR3 loop spans 12 amino acids. The germline V and J ends were trimmed by 3 bases and 8 bases, with 7 bases remaining between them.

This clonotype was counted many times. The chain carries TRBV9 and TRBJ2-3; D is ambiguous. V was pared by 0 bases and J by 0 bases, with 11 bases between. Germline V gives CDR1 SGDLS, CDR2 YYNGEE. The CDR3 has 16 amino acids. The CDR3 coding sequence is TGTGCCAGCAGCGTAGGCTTGGCAGCAAGCACAGATACGCAGTATTTT. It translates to CASSVGLAASTDTQYF.

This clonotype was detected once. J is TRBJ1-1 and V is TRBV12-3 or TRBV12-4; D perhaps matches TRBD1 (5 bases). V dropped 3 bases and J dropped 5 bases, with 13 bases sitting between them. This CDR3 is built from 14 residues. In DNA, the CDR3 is TGTGCCAGCAGTTTGAGGTCAGGGAATACTGAAGCTTTCTTT. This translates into CASSLRSGNTEAFF.

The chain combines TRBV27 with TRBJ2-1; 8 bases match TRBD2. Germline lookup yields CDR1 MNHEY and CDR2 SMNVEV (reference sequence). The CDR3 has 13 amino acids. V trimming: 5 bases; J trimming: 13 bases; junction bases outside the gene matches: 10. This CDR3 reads CASSRGLAISQFF. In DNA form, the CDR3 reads TGTGCCAGCAGTAGAGGACTAGCTATATCACAGTTCTTC.

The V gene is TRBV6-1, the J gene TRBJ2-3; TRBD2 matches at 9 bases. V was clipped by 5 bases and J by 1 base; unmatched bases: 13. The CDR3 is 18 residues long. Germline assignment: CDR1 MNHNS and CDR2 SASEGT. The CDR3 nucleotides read TGTGCCAGCAGTCCGGGACTAGCCCGGGGGGGAGGCACAGATACGCAGTATTTT. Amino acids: CASSPGLARGGGTDTQYF.

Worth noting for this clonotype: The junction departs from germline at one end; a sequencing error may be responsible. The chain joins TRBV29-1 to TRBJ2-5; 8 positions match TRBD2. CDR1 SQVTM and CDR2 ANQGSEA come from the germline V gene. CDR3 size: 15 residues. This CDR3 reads CGVELSGARQYEQYF. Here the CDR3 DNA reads TGCGGCGTTGAACTTAGCGGGGCCCGGCAGTATGAGCAGTACTTC.